This record concerns one TCR beta chain sequence. This entry is derived from a study of blood T cell repertoires in COVID-19. Study information: The analysed material was cDNA or gDNA that came from T cells, B-cell-depleted T cells, or PBMCs.

Which cohort a participant joined came from the clinical history participants gave. J gave up 6 bases and V 0 bases, and 5 bases lay outside the gene matches. This CDR3 comprises 16 residues. The V gene's germline CDR1 is KGHDR and CDR2 SFDVKD. Some clones are missing from TCRdb's copy, which holds only in-frame ones; the method was immunoSEQ multiplex PCR. Among 40,000 to 55,000 clones listed, approximately 80% were seen once. The sample taken for sequencing was PBMCs or T cells enriched from blood (not recorded which). This clonotype originated in a woman aged 45-59 years with acute COVID-19. The V call is TRBV24-1, the J call TRBJ1-4; 8 nucleotides align to TRBD1. The CDR3 DNA reads TGTGCCACCAGTGATTTGCGCCAGGGGGCGGATGAAAAACTGTTTTTT. This translates into CATSDLRQGADEKLFF.